This T cell receptor (beta chain) was documented in a study of shared clonotypes between healthy human individuals. Per germline, CDR1 MDHEN and CDR2 SYDVKM. This CDR3 is 11 amino acids long. Trimming pared 7 bases from V and 6 bases from J, leaving 7 bases between. Sequencing used immunoSEQ multiplex PCR; TCRdb keeps in-frame clones, though not all of them. The data show 2 million to 2.5 million clones, with approximately 96% seen just once and 0.13% held by the top ten. This sequence joins TRBV28 and TRBJ2-1; D is perhaps TRBD1 (5 bases). The receptor was isolated from a man aged 18-30 years in good health. Material for sequencing was naive CD4+ T cells sorted from blood. Sample subset: CD45RA+ positively selected. CDR3 residues: CASNRGNEQFF. CDR3 nucleotide sequence: TGTGCCAGCAATAGGGGCAATGAGCAGTTCTTC.